These T cell receptor beta chains were read from a single sample in a study of cytomegalovirus exposure and HLA in healthy donors. Using immunoSEQ multiplex PCR, the repertoire was profiled, and TCRdb retains in-frame clones only, with some absent. The repertoire holds about 170,000 clones, 73% seen once, with 5% to 5.5% in the top ten. The sequencing input was PBMCs. The receptors were gathered from a young woman in good health and CMV-seropositive. Each CDR3 is given with its conserved first and last residue. Each record gives: V gene, J gene, D gene, CDR3 DNA, CDR3 protein. The D gene is left open where the match is weak.

v_call: TRBV5-6
j_call: TRBJ1-4
d_call: TRBD1
cdr3_nt: TGTGCCAGCAGCTTGACAGGGGATGGGAATGAAAAACTGTTTTTT
cdr3_aa: CASSLTGDGNEKLFF

v_call: TRBV5-6
j_call: TRBJ1-1
d_call: -
cdr3_nt: TGTGCCAGCAGCCCGCGGGTTCGGGGGAACACTGAAGCTTTCTTT
cdr3_aa: CASSPRVRGNTEAFF

v_call: TRBV7-2
j_call: TRBJ1-5
d_call: -
cdr3_nt: TGTGCCAGCAGCGCTAATCTCGACAGTGATCAGCCCCAGCATTTT
cdr3_aa: CASSANLDSDQPQHF

v_call: TRBV6-4
j_call: TRBJ1-2
d_call: -
cdr3_nt: TGTGCCAGCAGTAGTGAGCGGGGGCGCGGGGGCTACGCCTTC
cdr3_aa: CASSSERGRGGYAF

v_call: TRBV2
j_call: TRBJ1-6
d_call: -
cdr3_nt: TGTGCCAGCAGTGAAGAGGGGTATAATTCACCCCTCCACTTT
cdr3_aa: CASSEEGYNSPLHF

v_call: TRBV27
j_call: TRBJ2-3
d_call: -
cdr3_nt: TGTGCCAGCAGTCGGGGGACGCTAACTAGCACAGATACGCAGTATTTT
cdr3_aa: CASSRGTLTSTDTQYF

v_call: TRBV7-9
j_call: TRBJ1-2
d_call: -
cdr3_nt: TGTGCCAGCAGCCGAGCATCACGGGGCTACACCTTC
cdr3_aa: CASSRASRGYTF

v_call: TRBV12-5
j_call: TRBJ1-2
d_call: -
cdr3_nt: TGTGCTAGTGGCTGGGCCTATGGCTACACCTTC
cdr3_aa: CASGWAYGYTF

v_call: TRBV2
j_call: TRBJ1-5
d_call: TRBD1
cdr3_nt: TGTGCCAGCAATATTGACAGGGGGGGCAATCAGCCCCAGCATTTT
cdr3_aa: CASNIDRGGNQPQHF

v_call: TRBV7-9
j_call: TRBJ1-6
d_call: -
cdr3_nt: TGTGCCAGCAGCTATATGGGAGGGACTGGGTCACCCCTCCACTTT
cdr3_aa: CASSYMGGTGSPLHF

v_call: TRBV6-1
j_call: TRBJ1-1
d_call: TRBD1
cdr3_nt: TGTGCCAGCAGCTGGGACAGGGGGGGCTCTGAAGCTTTCTTT
cdr3_aa: CASSWDRGGSEAFF

v_call: TRBV2
j_call: TRBJ1-6
d_call: -
cdr3_nt: TGTGCCAGTGGCCCTGACAGGTTTAATTCACCCCTCCACTTT
cdr3_aa: CASGPDRFNSPLHF

v_call: TRBV25-1
j_call: TRBJ2-5
d_call: TRBD2
cdr3_nt: TGTGCCAGCAGTTTAGCGGGGGTTCAAGAGACCCAGTACTTC
cdr3_aa: CASSLAGVQETQYF

v_call: TRBV2
j_call: TRBJ2-7
d_call: -
cdr3_nt: TGTGCCAGCAGTGACCGGACAGACTACGAGCAGTACTTC
cdr3_aa: CASSDRTDYEQYF

v_call: TRBV4-1
j_call: TRBJ2-3
d_call: -
cdr3_nt: TGCGCCAGCAGCCAGGCCGGGACATGGACAGATACGCAGTATTTT
cdr3_aa: CASSQAGTWTDTQYF

v_call: TRBV5-1
j_call: TRBJ2-1
d_call: TRBD1
cdr3_nt: TGCGCCAGCAGCTTGGGGACAGGAAGGAGGAATGAGCAGTTCTTC
cdr3_aa: CASSLGTGRRNEQFF